These 7 T cell receptor beta chains were all obtained from the same sample, sequenced in a study of CD8 T cells in ankylosing spondylitis. TCRdb independently ran MiXCR on the 5' RACE reads; one entry per CDR3 protein. The sample records 250,000 to 300,000 distinct CDR3 sequences, around 19% being singletons. What was sequenced was blood, either unsorted or a sorted T cell fraction (not recorded which). Receptors were obtained from a male donor with ankylosing spondylitis or in good health (not recorded which).

The CDR3 region is CASSPRVGANVLTF. In DNA, the CDR3 is TGTGCCAGCAGTCCCCGGGTAGGGGCCAACGTCCTGACTTTC. This chain links TRBV27 with TRBJ2-6; D gene unclear. Trimming shortened V by 5 bases and J by 4 bases, and 9 bases separated the two germline ends. The CDR3 runs to 14 residues. Germline CDR1 MNHEY, CDR2 SMNVEV (reference sequence).

This clonotype was seen only a few times. The chain combines TRBV20-1 with TRBJ1-5, with D perhaps matching TRBD1 (6 bases). The germline V and J ends were trimmed by 3 bases and 6 bases, with 21 bases remaining between them. The CDR3 sequence is 16 residues long. Germline lookup yields CDR1 DFQATT and CDR2 SNEGSKA (reference sequence). CDR3 sequence reads: CSARTPRGGTGQPQHF. The CDR3 DNA reads TGCAGTGCTAGGACCCCTAGAGGGGGTACGGGTCAGCCCCAGCATTTT.

The rearrangement uses TRBV24-1 and TRBJ1-2; tentatively, D is TRBD1 (5 bases). Trimming pared 3 bases from V and 4 bases from J, leaving 14 bases between. The germline V gene encodes CDR1 KGHDR and CDR2 SFDVKD. This CDR3 spans 15 amino acids. DNA for the CDR3: TGTGCCACCAGTGATGCGACAGTCCCTTTCTATGGCTACACCTTC. Translating gives CATSDATVPFYGYTF.

This clonotype has at least ten counts. The rearrangement uses TRBV20-1 and TRBJ2-7; either TRBD1 or TRBD2 may fit D (7 bases each). V was clipped by 5 bases and J by 2 bases, with 16 bases between them. Germline CDR1 DFQATT, CDR2 SNEGSKA (reference sequence). This CDR3 is 14 amino acids long. Written as DNA, the CDR3 is TGCAGTGCTTCAGGGGGGGCCGACCCCTACGAGCAGTACGTC. This translates into CSASGGADPYEQYV.

This clonotype was seen more than once but under ten times. The chain links TRBV2 to TRBJ2-1; D possibly corresponds to TRBD2 (5 bases). Trimming pared 9 bases from V and 10 bases from J, leaving 19 bases between. Germline CDR1 reads SNHLY; CDR2 reads FYNNEI. The CDR3 has 13 amino acids. CDR3 loop: CARQRTGSEEQFF. The CDR3 DNA reads as TGTGCCAGACAAAGGACTGGCTCGGAGGAGCAGTTCTTC.

With respect to this clonotype: This could be a read error, since a much larger clone is one nucleotide away. The chain has TRBV6-1 and TRBJ2-2; a possible D gene is TRBD2 (5 bases). The CDR3 sequence is 14 residues long. Looked up from germline, CDR1 is MNHNS and CDR2 is SASEGT. CDR3 sequence reads: CASSEARLIGVLFF. CDR3 DNA sequence: TGTGCCAGCAGTGAAGCGCGGCTGATCGGGGTGCTGTTTTTT.

This clonotype was seen a handful of times. The chain carries TRBV20-1 and TRBJ2-5; the D is unclear. The V gene's germline CDR1 is DFQATT and CDR2 SNEGSKA (reference sequence). The V gene lost 1 base and the J gene lost 5 bases, with 8 bases spanning the gap. The CDR3 is made up of 12 amino acids. The DNA of the CDR3 is TGCAGTGCTAGAGGAGTTTCTGAGACCCAGTACTTC. Its protein is CSARGVSETQYF.